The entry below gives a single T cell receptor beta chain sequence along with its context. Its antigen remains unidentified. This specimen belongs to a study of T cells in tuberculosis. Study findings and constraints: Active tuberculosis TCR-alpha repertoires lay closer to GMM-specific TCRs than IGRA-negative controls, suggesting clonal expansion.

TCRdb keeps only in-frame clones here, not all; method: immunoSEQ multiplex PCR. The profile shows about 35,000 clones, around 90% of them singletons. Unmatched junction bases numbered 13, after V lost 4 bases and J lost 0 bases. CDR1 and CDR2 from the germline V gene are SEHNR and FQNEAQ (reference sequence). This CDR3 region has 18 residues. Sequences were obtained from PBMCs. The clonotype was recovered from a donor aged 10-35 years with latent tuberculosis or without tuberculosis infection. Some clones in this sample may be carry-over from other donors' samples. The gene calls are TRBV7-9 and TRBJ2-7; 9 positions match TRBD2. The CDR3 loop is CASSSGTSWNKSSYEQYF. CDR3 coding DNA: TGTGCCAGCAGCTCAGGGACTAGCTGGAATAAAAGCTCCTACGAGCAGTACTTC.